This TCR beta chain was retrieved from a study of T cell responses to AZD1222 COVID-19 vaccine. Study findings and constraints: The number of AZD1222 recipients seropositive at baseline was only 6 or 7.

Clones were sequenced by immunoSEQ multiplex PCR, and TCRdb holds only the in-frame ones, with some missing. The data hold about 130,000 clones, with just over 90% observed a single time. As concerns this clone: The antigen is not known.

With 5 bases clipped from V and 3 bases from J, the junction kept 7 bases outside the gene matches. The CDR3 is 16 residues long. Germline CDR1 and CDR2: SGHTA and FQGTGA. The chain is built from TRBV7-3 and TRBJ2-2, with TRBD1 identical over 9 bases. This receptor was identified in an adult in good health. Sequencing was performed on peripheral blood, taken on day 0 of AZD1222 vaccination. The CDR3 region has the DNA TGTGCCAGCAGCCCCGCGGGACAGGGATACACCGGGGAGCTGTTTTTT. Protein: CASSPAGQGYTGELFF.